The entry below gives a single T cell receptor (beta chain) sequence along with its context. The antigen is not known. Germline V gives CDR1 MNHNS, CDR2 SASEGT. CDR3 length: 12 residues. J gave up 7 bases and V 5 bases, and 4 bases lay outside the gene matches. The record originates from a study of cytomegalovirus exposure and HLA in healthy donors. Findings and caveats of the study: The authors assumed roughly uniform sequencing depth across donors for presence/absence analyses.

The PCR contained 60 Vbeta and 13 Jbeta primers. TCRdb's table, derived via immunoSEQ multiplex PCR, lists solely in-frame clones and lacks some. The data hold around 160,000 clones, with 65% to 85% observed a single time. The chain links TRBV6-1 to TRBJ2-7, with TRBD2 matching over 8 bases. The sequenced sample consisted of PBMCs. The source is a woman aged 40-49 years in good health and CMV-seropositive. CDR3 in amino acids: CASSPSGSEQYF. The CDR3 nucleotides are TGTGCCAGCAGTCCTAGCGGGTCGGAGCAGTACTTC.